These 9 T cell receptor beta chains share one sample of origin, sequenced in a study of cytomegalovirus exposure and HLA in healthy donors (TCRdb year 2017). Library creation used the immunoSEQ multiplex PCR assay. Entries here come from immuneACCESS through TCRdb and include only in-frame sequences with V and J called. Some clones fail to appear in such tables; in the studies checked, an unresolved V gene covers under half of the shortfall, and the cause of the remainder is unknown. Recorded for this sample are 150,000 to 200,000 clones; about nine tenths of them occurred a single time. Around 7.2% of the sample is held by the ten biggest clonotypes. What was sequenced was PBMCs. The receptors derive from a man younger than 45 in good health and CMV-seropositive.

J is TRBJ2-2 and V is TRBV9; 7 bases agree with TRBD1. The CDR3 totals 17 residues. Trimming cost V 4 bases and J 0 bases; bases outside gene matches: 9. Germline V gene sequence: CDR1 SGDLS, CDR2 YYNGEE. The DNA for the CDR3 is TGTGCCAGCAGCAATCGACGGACAGGAGCGAACACCGGGGAGCTGTTTTTT. Translating gives CASSNRRTGANTGELFF.

The rearrangement joins TRBV28 to TRBJ2-7, with TRBD2 matching over 11 bases. The CDR3 is made up of 16 amino acids. The ends lost 7 bases at V and 2 bases at J; junction bases unmatched: 10. Germline CDR1 reads MDHEN; CDR2 reads SYDVKM. CDR3 region: CASTPWGSGRAYEQYF. The DNA for the CDR3 is TGTGCCAGCACTCCATGGGGTAGCGGGAGGGCCTACGAGCAGTACTTC.

The rearrangement uses TRBV2 and TRBJ2-5; 15 bases line up with TRBD2. V dropped 4 bases and J dropped 1; count of bases not matched to a gene: 1. Looked up from germline, CDR1 is SNHLY and CDR2 is FYNNEI. The CDR3 covers 16 residues. This CDR3 is CASSGTSGGVQETQYF. Written as DNA, the CDR3 is TGTGCCAGCAGTGGGACTAGCGGGGGGGTCCAAGAGACCCAGTACTTC.

This chain links TRBV2 with TRBJ2-7, with D perhaps TRBD1 (5 bases). Germline CDR1 is SNHLY and CDR2 is FYNNEI. V dropped 8 bases and J dropped 4 bases, with 9 bases sitting between them. The CDR3 is 11 residues long. CDR3 amino acids: CASLDSYEQYF. The DNA for the CDR3 is TGTGCCAGCCTCGACAGTTACGAGCAGTACTTC. Drawing the rest from reference TRBV2 and TRBJ2-7, the complete variable domain is EPEVTQTPSHQVTQMGQEVILRCVPISNHLYFYWYRQILGQKVEFLVSFYNNEISEKSEIFDDQFSVERPDGSNFTLKIRSTKLEDSAMYFCASLDSYEQYFGPGTRLTVT.

This clone was picked up one time. The chain uses TRBV19 and TRBJ2-7; 8 nucleotides align to TRBD1. This CDR3 spans 14 amino acids. Trimming at V came to 8 bases and at J to 1 base, leaving 7 bases not matched to a gene. Germline values: CDR1 LNHDA, CDR2 SQIVND (reference sequence). The CDR3 region has the DNA TGTGCCAGTTCAACAGGGGGAAGGTCCTACGAGCAGTACTTC. This codes for CASSTGGRSYEQYF.

The rearrangement uses TRBV25-1 and TRBJ2-7; D call uncertain. V lost 1 base and J lost 6, with 4 bases in between. The CDR3 extends over 11 amino acids. The germline V gene has CDR1 MGHDK and CDR2 SYGVNS. DNA of the CDR3: TGTGCCAGCAGTGAATTTGGCGAGCAGTACTTC. As protein: CASSEFGEQYF.

The chain combines TRBV6-4 with TRBJ1-1; D perhaps matches TRBD1 (5 bases). CDR1 and CDR2 from the germline V gene are MRHNA and SNTAGT. The CDR3 is made up of 13 amino acids. Trimming cost V 3 bases and J 1 base, with 6 bases left between them. The CDR3 reads CASSERGNTEAFF. The CDR3 region has the DNA TGTGCCAGCAGTGAAAGGGGGAACACTGAAGCTTTCTTT.

V and J are TRBV9 and TRBJ2-1; the D gene could be TRBD1 or TRBD2 (6 bases each). The CDR3 has 15 amino acids. Germline CDR1 and CDR2: SGDLS and YYNGEE. V was cut by 0 bases and J by 7 bases, with 14 bases left in between. CDR3 residues: CASSVAGATRNEQFF. The DNA of the CDR3 is TGTGCCAGCAGCGTAGCGGGGGCCACTAGGAATGAGCAGTTCTTC.

The chain is built from TRBV4-3 and TRBJ1-6, with D perhaps TRBD1 (6 bases). CDR3 length: 17 amino acids. The ends were cut back, 1 base at V and 0 bases at J, with 10 bases in the middle. Germline CDR1 and CDR2: LGHNA and YSLEER. CDR3 residues: CASSQGRGGSYNSPLHF. For the CDR3, the DNA is TGCGCCAGCAGCCAAGGTAGGGGGGGCTCCTATAATTCACCCCTCCACTTT.